One and the same sample provided the 5 T cell receptor beta chains below, sequenced in a study of blood T cell repertoires in COVID-19. Generated by immunoSEQ multiplex PCR, the TCRdb table keeps only in-frame clones and is missing some. Of roughly 73,000 clones listed, roughly 79% are singletons. The sequencing input was peripheral blood. The source is a man aged 70-80 years with acute or convalescent COVID-19.

V is TRBV29-1 and J is TRBJ2-1, with D possibly matching TRBD2 (5 bases). V lost 7 bases and J 0 bases, leaving 13 bases between the germline ends. Germline V CDR1 and CDR2: SQVTM, ANQGSEA. CDR3 length: 14 amino acids. CDR3 DNA: TGCAGCGACAGAGACGGGGACTCCTACAATGAGCAGTTCTTC. It codes for CSDRDGDSYNEQFF.

The chain carries TRBV5-1 and TRBJ2-1; TRBD2 agrees at 8 bases. This CDR3 has 15 amino acids. CDR1 and CDR2 from the germline V gene are SGHRS and YFSETQ. V gave up 0 bases and J gave up 1 base; unmatched junction bases: 0. The CDR3 is CASSLASGSYNEQFF. The CDR3 region has the DNA TGCGCCAGCAGCTTGGCTAGCGGGTCCTACAATGAGCAGTTCTTC.

Here the CDR3 DNA reads TGTGCCAGCAGGCTCCTCATGGGGCATCAGCCCCAGCATTTT. This translates into CASRLLMGHQPQHF. The rearrangement links TRBV28 to TRBJ1-5, with D tentatively TRBD1 (5 bases). Trimming stripped 6 bases from V and 5 bases from J, with 14 bases between. Germline CDR1 MDHEN, CDR2 SYDVKM. This CDR3 has 14 residues.

This clone has only a few counts. The V and J genes are TRBV7-3 and TRBJ2-3, with a possible D match to TRBD1 (6 bases). Germline V gene data show CDR1 as SGHTA and CDR2 as FQGTGA. V lost 2 bases, J lost 0 bases, and 15 bases lay in between. CDR3 length equals 17 residues. In DNA form, the CDR3 reads TGTGCCAGCAGCTTACGGATGACAGGCTCAAGCACAGATACGCAGTATTTT. Encoded protein: CASSLRMTGSSTDTQYF.

This clone was detected only once. This chain joins TRBV29-1 and TRBJ1-5; D might be TRBD1 (6 bases). V was shortened by 2 bases and J by 4 bases, with 6 bases between the two germline ends. Germline loops: CDR1 SQVTM, CDR2 ANQGSEA. This CDR3 contains 12 residues. The CDR3 spells CSVETGNQPQHF. The CDR3 DNA follows: TGCAGCGTTGAAACAGGGAATCAGCCCCAGCATTTT. The variable domain in full, completed from reference TRBV29-1 and TRBJ1-5, reads SAVISQKPSRDICQRGTSLTIQCQVDSQVTMMFWYRQQPGQSLTLIATANQGSEATYESGFVIDKFPISRPNLTFSTLTVSNMSPEDSSIYLCSVETGNQPQHFGDGTRLSIL.